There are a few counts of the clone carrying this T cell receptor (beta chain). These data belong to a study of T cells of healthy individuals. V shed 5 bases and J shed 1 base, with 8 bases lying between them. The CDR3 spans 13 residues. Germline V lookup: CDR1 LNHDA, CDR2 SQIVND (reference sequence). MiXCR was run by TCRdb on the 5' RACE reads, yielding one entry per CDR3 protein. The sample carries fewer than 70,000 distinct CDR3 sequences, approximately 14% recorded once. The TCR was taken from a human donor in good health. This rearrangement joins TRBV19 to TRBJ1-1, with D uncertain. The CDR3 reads CASSYGSNTEAFF. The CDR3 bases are TGTGCCAGTAGTTATGGTTCGAACACTGAAGCTTTCTTT.